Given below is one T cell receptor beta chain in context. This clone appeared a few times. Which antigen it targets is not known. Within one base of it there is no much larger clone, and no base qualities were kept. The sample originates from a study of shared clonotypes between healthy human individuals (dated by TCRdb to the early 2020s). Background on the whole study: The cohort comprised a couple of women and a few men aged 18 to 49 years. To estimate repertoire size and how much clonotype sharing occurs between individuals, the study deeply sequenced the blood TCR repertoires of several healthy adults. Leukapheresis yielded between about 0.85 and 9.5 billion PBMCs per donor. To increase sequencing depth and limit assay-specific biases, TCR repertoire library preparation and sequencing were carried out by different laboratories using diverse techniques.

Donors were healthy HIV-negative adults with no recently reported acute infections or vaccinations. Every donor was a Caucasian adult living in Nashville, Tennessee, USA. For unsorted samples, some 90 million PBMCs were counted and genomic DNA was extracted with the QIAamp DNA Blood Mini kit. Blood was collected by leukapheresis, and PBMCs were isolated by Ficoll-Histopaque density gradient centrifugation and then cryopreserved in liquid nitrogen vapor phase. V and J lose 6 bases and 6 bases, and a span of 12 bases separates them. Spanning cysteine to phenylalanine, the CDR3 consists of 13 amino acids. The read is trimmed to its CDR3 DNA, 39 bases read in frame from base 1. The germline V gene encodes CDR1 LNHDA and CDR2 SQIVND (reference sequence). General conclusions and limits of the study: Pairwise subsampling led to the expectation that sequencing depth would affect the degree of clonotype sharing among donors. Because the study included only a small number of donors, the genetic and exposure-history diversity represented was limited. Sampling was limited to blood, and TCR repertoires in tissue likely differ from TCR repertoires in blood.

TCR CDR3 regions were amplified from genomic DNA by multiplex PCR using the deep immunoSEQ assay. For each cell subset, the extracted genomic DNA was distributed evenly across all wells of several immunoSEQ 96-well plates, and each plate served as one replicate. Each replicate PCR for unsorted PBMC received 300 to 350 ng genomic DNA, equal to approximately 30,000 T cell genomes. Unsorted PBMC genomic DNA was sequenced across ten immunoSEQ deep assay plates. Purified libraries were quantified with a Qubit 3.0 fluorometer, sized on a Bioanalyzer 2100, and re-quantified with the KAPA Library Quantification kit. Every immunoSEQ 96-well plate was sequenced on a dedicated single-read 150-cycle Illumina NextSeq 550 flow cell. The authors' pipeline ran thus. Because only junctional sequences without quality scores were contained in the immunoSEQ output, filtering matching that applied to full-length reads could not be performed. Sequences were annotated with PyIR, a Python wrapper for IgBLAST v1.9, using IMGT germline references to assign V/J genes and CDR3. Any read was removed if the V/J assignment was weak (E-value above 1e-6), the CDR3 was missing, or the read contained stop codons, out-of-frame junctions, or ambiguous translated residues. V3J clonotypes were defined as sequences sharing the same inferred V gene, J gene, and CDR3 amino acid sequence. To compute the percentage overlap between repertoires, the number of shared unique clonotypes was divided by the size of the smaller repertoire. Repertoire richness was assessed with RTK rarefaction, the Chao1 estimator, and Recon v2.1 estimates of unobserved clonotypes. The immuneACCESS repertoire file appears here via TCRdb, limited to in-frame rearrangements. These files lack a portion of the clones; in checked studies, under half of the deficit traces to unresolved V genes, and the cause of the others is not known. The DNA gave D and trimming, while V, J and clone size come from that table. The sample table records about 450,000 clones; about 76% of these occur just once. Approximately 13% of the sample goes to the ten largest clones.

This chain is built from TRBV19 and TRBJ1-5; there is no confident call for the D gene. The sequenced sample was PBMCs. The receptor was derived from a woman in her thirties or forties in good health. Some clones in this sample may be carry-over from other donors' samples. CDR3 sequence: CASSGSTVQPQHF. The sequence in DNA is TGTGCCAGTAGCGGGTCGACGGTTCAGCCCCAGCATTTT.